The T cell receptor (beta chain) described here comes from a study of T-cell memory formation after mild COVID-19 (dated by TCRdb to the early 2020s). About the full investigation: Most TCR sequence clusters were specific to one of the two donors. In a couple of donors, T-cell clones that expanded and contracted after mild COVID-19 were tracked by sequencing TCRalpha and TCRbeta repertoires over time. The cohort comprised two young, previously healthy adult volunteers, one female and one male.

V loses 4 bases of germline sequence and J loses 0 bases, and the interval between the two ends is 20 bases. The CDR3 starts with the cysteine, ends with the phenylalanine, and has 18 residues. Of all the DNA, just the CDR3 is kept, 54 bases in frame from base 1. CDR1 SGHDT and CDR2 YYEEEE were looked up in the germline V gene. The instrument given in TCRdb is Illumina NovaSeq 6000. TCRalpha and TCRbeta cDNA libraries were built by 5'RACE with constant-segment primers, adding sample barcodes and unique molecular identifiers. Trizol reagent was used to extract RNA from every sample. Amplification of the libraries took two PCR steps, and the second step added a second sample barcode plus Illumina TruSeq adapters. Libraries were sequenced on an Illumina NovaSeq with 2 x 150 bp paired-end reads. The original methods were these. Demultiplexing of reads and collapsing into UMI-guided consensus sequences were performed with migec v1.2.7. With mixcr v2.1.11, UMI consensuses were aligned to TRA and TRB V and J templates and assembled into clonotypes. Clonotypes were classified as expanded or contracted when called significant by both edgeR and NoisET, with noise models trained on biological replicates. For edgeR calls, a false discovery rate-adjusted p below 0.01 and a log2 fold-change threshold of 1 were applied. As an exploratory analysis of dynamics, max-normalized trajectories of the 1000 most abundant clonotypes were examined with PCA combined with hierarchical clustering. Separately sequenced CD4+ and CD8+ repertoires were used to assign a CD4 or CD8 phenotype to each responding clone. TCRdb reran the public reads through fastp at Q25 and MiXCR, keeping productive beta chains. All rows with the same CDR3 protein become a single entry with the most common DNA and genes. The authors' filters were not applied to this entry. This sample comprises hundreds of thousands of distinct CDR3 sequences, around 24% of them detected only once. The ten largest clones add up to roughly 8.7% of the sample.

Ficoll-Paque density gradient centrifugation was the method used to isolate PBMCs. Paper-wide results and their limitations: SARS-CoV-2 specificity of the second-wave clones peaking on day 37 was not confirmed. Some responding clones were found in pre-infection memory, which suggests that pre-existing cross-reactive memory T cells took part in the SARS-CoV-2 response. Only two mild cases were covered in the study, and larger cohorts including severe cases with pre-infection samples were considered necessary. From day 15 to 85, contracting clones showed balanced CD4/CD8 phenotypes, whereas a second wave of clones that expanded from day 15 to 37 leaned towards CD4+. Contracting CD4+ clones were found mainly in CM and EM memory subsets, while CD8+ clones were enriched in EMRA.

This clonotype came up a few times. This receptor's antigen is unknown. Nothing much larger sits one base from this clone, and base qualities are not available. The origin of this receptor is an adult woman who had mild COVID-19 (a few samples of this study predate the infection). The sample titles of this study are shuffled in the database, so cell type and time point are left out; the donor was told from shared clones. Sequencing was performed on PBMCs or a T cell subset sorted from them (not recorded which). Recombination connected TRBV5-6 to TRBJ1-3, with a weak D call of TRBD1 (6 bases match). Here the CDR3 is given as CASSPLDRTASSGNTIYF. The DNA sequence follows: TGTGCCAGCAGCCCTCTCGATCGGACAGCGAGCTCTGGAAACACCATATATTTT.